What follows are 4 T cell receptor beta chains derived from one specimen sequenced in a study of T-cell reconstitution after alpha-beta-depleted transplantation in children. Preparing the TCRbeta library involved the use of unique molecular identifiers. TCRdb analysed the PCR reads with MiXCR anew, one entry per CDR3 protein. Of 450,000 to 600,000 distinct CDR3 sequences in the sample, 10% to 15% were seen once. The sequencing used PBMCs, mostly from graft donor cells, collected 360 days after TCRalphabeta/CD19-depleted stem cell transplant. The source is a male patient younger than 18 who had a stem cell transplant for acute myeloid leukemia, so the T cells may come from the graft donor.

The chain has TRBV20-1 and TRBJ2-7; TRBD2 matches at 7 bases. CDR3 length: 17 residues. Germline V gene lookup returns CDR1 DFQATT and CDR2 SNEGSKA (reference sequence). V gave up 0 bases and J gave up 6 bases; unmatched junction bases: 17. The CDR3 loop is CSARDVSLGRVYGEQYF. The CDR3 nucleotides are TGCAGTGCTAGAGATGTTAGCCTGGGGAGGGTGTATGGCGAGCAGTACTTC.

The V call is TRBV6-5, the J call TRBJ2-2, with D perhaps TRBD1 (6 bases). Germline CDR1 reads MNHEY; CDR2 reads SVGAGI. Deletions cut 4 bases from V and 1 base from J, with 10 bases between. The CDR3 consists of 15 residues. The CDR3 DNA follows: TGTGCCAGCAGTTCACAGGGATTGAACACCGGGGAGCTGTTTTTT. This encodes CASSSQGLNTGELFF.

This clonotype came up a few times. This chain connects TRBV29-1 to TRBJ2-3, with D tentatively TRBD2 (5 bases). The germline gives CDR1 SQVTM, CDR2 ANQGSEA. The CDR3 spans 14 residues. V lost 3 bases and J 4 bases, leaving 14 bases between the germline ends. The CDR3 DNA sequence: TGCAGCGTTGAGTCCGGGGTTGGGGCAGATACGCAGTATTTT. Its translation is CSVESGVGADTQYF.

The chain employs TRBV28 and TRBJ1-2; TRBD1 aligns across 9 bases. CDR1 and CDR2 (germline): MDHEN, SYDVKM. CDR3 length: 16 residues. Germline trimming cut 4 bases from V and 2 bases from J; bases unmatched to any gene: 8. The CDR3 DNA reads as TGTGCCAGCAGTTACCCGGGACAGGGAAGAAACTATGGCTACACCTTC. It specifies CASSYPGQGRNYGYTF.